A single sample is the source of the 27 T cell receptor beta chains below, sequenced in a study of post-analysis software for immune sequencing data (dated by TCRdb to between 2014 and 2017). For these receptors, no antigen is known. The library was prepared using PCR. Sequencing instrument: Illumina HiSeq 2500. To reduce PCR and sequencing biases, unique molecular identifiers were incorporated into the TCR beta cDNA libraries. The raw public data were reprocessed by TCRdb itself: fastp quality trimming at Q25, MiXCR clonotype calling, in-frame beta chains only. Here each entry gathers all rows of one CDR3 protein and keeps the most common genes and DNA. In this sample the table shows hundreds of thousands of distinct CDR3 sequences, less than 35% of which occur a single time. The top ten hold around 0.6% of the sample. What the work shows at the level of the full study, not this receptor alone: Patients showed significantly higher frequencies than controls for five TRBV segments, among them TRBV5-6, TRBV5-1 and TRBV20-1.

The sequencing sample was made of blood. The receptor set was obtained from a girl aged 5-17 years with multiple sclerosis.

The chain is built from TRBV27 and TRBJ1-2; unclear D gene. Germline CDR1 and CDR2: MNHEY and SMNVEV (reference sequence). The V and J ends lost 4 bases and 4 bases respectively, with 10 bases between them. The CDR3 covers 13 residues. DNA for the CDR3: TGTGCCAGCAGTTGGAACGGAAGCTATGGCTACACCTTC. Translation gives CASSWNGSYGYTF.

This clonotype turned up a few times. The chain joins TRBV3-1 to TRBJ2-1; 8 bases fit TRBD2. V dropped 5 bases and J dropped 15; count of bases not matched to a gene: 6. The CDR3 consists of 11 residues. The germline V gene encodes CDR1 LGHDT and CDR2 YNNKEL (reference sequence). The CDR3 nucleotides read TGTGCCAGCAGCGAAGCGGGGGTGGCGTTCTTC. This translates into CASSEAGVAFF.

In this sample, this clonotype turned up a few times. The genes are TRBV20-1 and TRBJ2-3; D may be TRBD2 (6 bases). CDR1 and CDR2 from the germline V gene are DFQATT and SNEGSKA (reference sequence). Trimming removed 6 bases from V and 2 bases from J, with 18 bases in between. This CDR3 contains 15 residues. CDR3 bases: TGCAGTGCCACCTCCATGTCGGGGGACACAGATACGCAGTATTTT. Translation: CSATSMSGDTDTQYF.

The gene calls are TRBV20-1 and TRBJ2-3, with D hard to call. Trimming left V 5 bases short and J 6 bases short, with 9 bases between. Germline V gene sequence: CDR1 DFQATT, CDR2 SNEGSKA (reference sequence). This CDR3 is 11 amino acids long. The CDR3 protein is CSALKADTQYF. DNA of the CDR3: TGCAGTGCTCTGAAAGCTGATACGCAGTATTTT.

With respect to this clonotype: A junction boundary mismatches the germline segment, possibly from a read error. This chain links TRBV7-6 with TRBJ2-1; tentative D call: TRBD1 (7 bases). The CDR3 runs to 15 residues. Germline V lookup: CDR1 SGHVS, CDR2 FNYEAQ. The CDR3, as DNA: TGTGCCAGCAGCCCGGCGCGGGACAGCTACAATGGGCAGTTCTTC. It codes for CASSPARDSYNGQFF.

In this sample, this clonotype turned up once. The rearrangement links TRBV3-1 to TRBJ2-1; no reliable D call. The germline CDR1 and CDR2 sequences are LGHDT and YNNKEL (reference sequence). This CDR3 comprises 13 residues. V lost 4 bases and J lost 7, with 11 bases in between. The CDR3 nucleotides read TGTGCCAGCAGCCTTCCCACGAGGAATGAGCAGTTCTTC. It encodes CASSLPTRNEQFF.

There are a few counts of this clonotype. The chain combines TRBV6-6 with TRBJ1-4; no definite D call. The CDR3 has 17 residues. V gave up 0 bases and J gave up 4 bases, with 15 bases separating them. Per germline, CDR1 MNHNY and CDR2 SVGAGI (reference sequence). The CDR3 region is CASSYSGIAAGNEKLFF. CDR3 nucleotide sequence: TGTGCCAGCAGTTACTCGGGGATTGCAGCCGGTAATGAAAAACTGTTTTTT.

The chain couples TRBV4-3 to TRBJ2-3; D not resolved. CDR1 is LGHNA, CDR2 YSLEER, per germline. This CDR3 is built from 17 residues. V was trimmed by 0 bases and J by 2 bases, leaving 15 bases between them. CDR3 amino acids: CASSQDPGTPPTDTQYF. CDR3 nucleotide sequence: TGCGCCAGCAGCCAAGATCCAGGAACCCCCCCCACAGATACGCAGTATTTT.

This clonotype was seen more than once but under ten times. This chain joins TRBV2 and TRBJ2-7, with D possibly matching TRBD2 (5 bases). Germline CDR1 is SNHLY and CDR2 is FYNNEI. The CDR3 is 14 amino acids. The V end lost 0 bases, the J end lost 7 bases, and 13 bases lay between the germline ends. The chain's CDR3 is CASSEAPGKREQYF. CDR3 sequence (DNA): TGTGCCAGCAGTGAAGCGCCCGGGAAGAGGGAGCAGTACTTC.

This sequence joins TRBV2 and TRBJ2-2; TRBD2 might be the D (6 bases). The V gene lost 7 bases and the J gene lost 6 bases, with 18 bases spanning the gap. Germline assignment: CDR1 SNHLY and CDR2 FYNNEI. The length of the CDR3 is 15 residues. CDR3 in amino acids: CASTPLGREAGELFF. In nucleotides, the CDR3 is TGTGCCAGCACCCCGCTTGGCAGGGAGGCCGGGGAGCTGTTTTTT.

Only a few counts were recorded for this clonotype. The chain recombines TRBV20-1 with TRBJ1-6; D gene ambiguous. Per the germline V gene, CDR1 is DFQATT and CDR2 is SNEGSKA (reference sequence). Trimming left V 2 bases short and J 9 bases short, with 14 bases between. The CDR3 sequence is 14 residues long. In DNA, the CDR3 is TGCAGTGCTAGACCTCATGCGTCGATTTCACCCCTCCACTTT. This codes for CSARPHASISPLHF.

This clonotype was counted between two and nine times. V gene TRBV12-3 or TRBV12-4 combines with J gene TRBJ2-5; no clear D. V lost 3 bases and J 9 bases, leaving 14 bases between the germline ends. The CDR3 is made up of 13 amino acids. The CDR3 region is CASSFGTSQAQYF. The CDR3 DNA follows: TGTGCCAGCAGTTTCGGCACTTCTCAGGCCCAGTACTTC.

J is TRBJ2-1 and V is TRBV5-1; weak D call: TRBD1 (6 bases). CDR3 length: 15 amino acids. The ends were cut back, 3 bases at V and 3 bases at J, with 13 bases in the middle. Germline V gives CDR1 SGHRS, CDR2 YFSETQ. The DNA of the CDR3 is TGCGCCAGCAGCTCACAGGGACCCCGCTACAATGAGCAGTTCTTC. This encodes CASSSQGPRYNEQFF.

This clonotype was counted ten times or more. The chain couples TRBV20-1 to TRBJ2-1; 13 bases are shared with TRBD2. The V segment lost 6 bases and the J segment 4 bases; nucleotides outside the gene matches: 3. The CDR3 contains 14 residues. Germline V gene data show CDR1 as DFQATT and CDR2 as SNEGSKA (reference sequence). DNA of the CDR3: TGCAGTGCCGGACTAGCGGGGGTATACAATGAGCAGTTCTTC. Amino acid sequence: CSAGLAGVYNEQFF.

This clonotype came up a few times. The chain is built from TRBV6-2 or TRBV6-3 and TRBJ2-7; D possibly corresponds to TRBD2 (5 bases). With 6 bases removed from V and 2 bases from J, the gap between germline ends came to 20 bases. The CDR3 sequence is 16 residues long. The germline V gene encodes CDR1 MNHEY and CDR2 SVGEGT. This CDR3 reads CASSDLRTRTTYEQYF. In nucleotides, the CDR3 is TGTGCCAGCAGCGACCTCCGGACTCGAACAACCTACGAGCAGTACTTC.

This clonotype was seen many times. This chain connects TRBV7-8 to TRBJ2-1, with D maybe TRBD1 (6 bases). V was shortened by 3 bases and J by 1 base, with 16 bases between the two germline ends. The CDR3 consists of 17 residues. CDR1 is SGHVS, CDR2 FQNEAQ, per germline. DNA of the CDR3: TGTGCCAGCAGCTTTTGGTGGGACAAACAATCCTACAATGAGCAGTTCTTC. Translating it yields CASSFWWDKQSYNEQFF.

The chain joins TRBV4-2 to TRBJ2-3, with 8 bases aligning to TRBD2. V shed 3 bases and J 5 bases; nucleotides not matched to a gene: 10. Germline CDR1 is LGHNA and CDR2 is YNFKEQ. This CDR3 is 16 amino acids long. The CDR3 coding sequence is TGTGCCAGCAGCCAGACGGGGCGGGGGGCCGGAGATACGCAGTATTTT. It is translated as CASSQTGRGAGDTQYF.

This clonotype was detected many times. The V and J genes are TRBV6-1 and TRBJ2-1; no definite D call. V gave up 6 bases and J gave up 4 bases, with 19 bases separating them. Germline V gene sequence: CDR1 MNHNS, CDR2 SASEGT. The CDR3 is made up of 16 amino acids. CDR3 DNA: TGTGCCAGCAGGACCATACGGTCGGAGCATTACAATGAGCAGTTCTTC. It translates to CASRTIRSEHYNEQFF.

This clonotype turned up a few times. V and J are TRBV7-2 and TRBJ2-3; 13 bases are shared with TRBD2. CDR3 length equals 15 residues. V shed 5 bases, J shed 6 bases, and the junction held 5 bases outside the gene matches. Germline-derived CDR1 and CDR2 are SGHTA and FQGNSA. The CDR3 here is CASSGLAGVPDTQYF. Here the CDR3 DNA reads TGTGCCAGCAGCGGACTAGCGGGAGTCCCCGATACGCAGTATTTT.

This sequence joins TRBV29-1 and TRBJ2-3, with 9 bases identical to TRBD2. The length of the CDR3 is 15 residues. V trimming: 3 bases; J trimming: 3 bases; junction bases outside the gene matches: 7. In germline, CDR1 is SQVTM, CDR2 ANQGSEA. The CDR3 loop reads CSVEVRGGRTDTQYF. The CDR3 nucleotides are TGCAGCGTTGAGGTGCGGGGGGGCCGTACAGATACGCAGTATTTT.

This chain joins TRBV6-5 and TRBJ1-1; 7 positions agree with TRBD1. The CDR3 sequence is 14 residues long. Germline V gene lookup returns CDR1 MNHEY and CDR2 SVGAGI. V was pared by 1 base and J by 8 bases, with 7 bases of the junction left unmatched. The CDR3 spells CASSYFGQASEAFF. The CDR3 region has the DNA TGTGCCAGCAGTTACTTCGGACAGGCATCGGAAGCTTTCTTT.

This clonotype turned up a few times. The chain carries TRBV11-2 and TRBJ2-7; D may be TRBD2 (7 bases). Germline CDR1 is SGHAT and CDR2 is FQNNGV. The CDR3 is made up of 16 amino acids. V was pared by 0 bases and J by 4 bases, with 16 bases between. The CDR3 DNA sequence: TGTGCCAGCAGCTTAGATCCTACAGGGAGGGTGTACGAGCAGTACTTC. This encodes CASSLDPTGRVYEQYF. Combining the CDR3 with reference TRBV11-2 and TRBJ2-7 gives the whole variable domain EAGVAQSPRYKIIEKRQSVAFWCNPISGHATLYWYQQILGQGPKLLIQFQNNGVVDDSQLPKDRFSAERLKGVDSTLKIQPAKLEDSAVYLCASSLDPTGRVYEQYFGPGTRLTVT.

J is TRBJ2-1 and V is TRBV4-3; a weak D match, TRBD2 (6 bases). The V and J ends lost 0 bases and 7 bases respectively, with 16 bases between them. CDR1 and CDR2 (germline): LGHNA, YSLEER. This CDR3 is 16 amino acids long. CDR3: CASSQDRAGRTNEQFF. The CDR3 nucleotides read TGCGCCAGCAGCCAAGATCGGGCGGGACGGACGAATGAGCAGTTCTTC.

The chain is built from TRBV28 and TRBJ2-2, with D unresolved. This CDR3 has 12 residues. Between the trimmed V and J ends, which lost 10 bases and 0 bases, there was a span of 6 bases. Germline-derived CDR1 and CDR2 are MDHEN and SYDVKM. The CDR3 coding sequence is TGTGCCACCTCTGCGAACACCGGGGAGCTGTTTTTT. Its protein product is CATSANTGELFF.

On this clonotype: With a much larger clone just one base away, this may be a read error. The chain links TRBV29-1 to TRBJ2-7, with D tentatively TRBD1 (6 bases). The J call may be in error: the DNA end matches TRBJ2-5 better. The germline CDR1 and CDR2 sequences are SQVTM and ANQGSEA. The CDR3 extends over 13 amino acids. The CDR3: CSVDAGAGETQYF. The CDR3 DNA sequence: TGCAGCGTTGATGCAGGGGCTGGGGAGACCCAGTACTTC.

This sequence joins TRBV20-1 and TRBJ2-7; D uncertain. Germline V gene data show CDR1 as DFQATT and CDR2 as SNEGSKA (reference sequence). V was pared by 6 bases and J by 3 bases, with 9 bases between. This CDR3 comprises 11 residues. As DNA, the CDR3 is TGCAGTGCCACGTTCGACTACGAGCAGTACTTC. Protein: CSATFDYEQYF.

The V and J genes are TRBV5-1 and TRBJ2-1; 8 positions agree with TRBD2. The junction had 28 bases not matched to a gene; V was cut back by 4 bases and J by 10 bases. Germline CDR1 and CDR2: SGHRS and YFSETQ. The CDR3 covers 20 residues. Here the CDR3 DNA reads TGCGCCAGCAGCCCGTGGATCCTTCTCCGCGGGAGCCACTCGGGAGGGGAGCAGTTCTTC. Translating it yields CASSPWILLRGSHSGGEQFF.